This T cell receptor beta chain was found in a study of blood T cells in healthy people across ages. Turning to the study itself: Template switching picked up about one barcoded beta molecule for each two T cells.

Next came a second PCR, run for about 6 to 12 cycles, which used a sample-barcoded 5' primer along with a J-beta primer mix. Unique molecular identifiers of 12 random nucleotides labeled each cDNA. TCRdb passed the 5' RACE reads through MiXCR, listing each CDR3 protein once. The top ten clones hold 20% to 25% of a sample with over 1,500,000 distinct CDR3 sequences, more than 35% of them seen once. Germline-derived CDR1 and CDR2 are SGHAT and FQNNGV. This CDR3 contains 15 residues. V gave up 5 bases and J gave up 3 bases, with 13 bases separating them. Each individual donor underwent a draw of about 9.9 milliliters of peripheral blood.

The V gene is TRBV11-2, the J gene TRBJ1-4, with D possibly matching TRBD1 (6 bases). This receptor was taken from a human donor in good health. Specimen: blood. The CDR3 DNA is TGTGCCAGCAGCAGGGGGAGCGCCTCTAATGAAAAACTGTTTTTT. It encodes CASSRGSASNEKLFF.